Presented here are 30 T cell receptor beta chains from one specimen sequenced in a study of cytomegalovirus exposure and HLA in healthy donors. 60 Vbeta and 13 Jbeta primers were used in PCR. TCRdb's table, derived via immunoSEQ multiplex PCR, lists solely in-frame clones and lacks some. Here the sample spans about 80,000 clones, under 65% being singletons. The source material was PBMCs. These receptors originate from a male donor in good health and CMV-seropositive.

This chain joins TRBV7-2 and TRBJ2-7, with D perhaps TRBD2 (5 bases). There are 14 residues in the CDR3. Trimming stripped 2 bases from V and 7 bases from J, with 15 bases between. Germline V lookup: CDR1 SGHTA, CDR2 FQGNSA. In nucleotides, the CDR3 is TGTGCCAGCAGCTTATTAAGCGGAACGGGGGAGCAGTACTTC. Its translation is CASSLLSGTGEQYF.

The table lists this clone with a few counts. CDR3: CASSSFQGYEQYF. As DNA, the CDR3 is TGCGCCAGCAGCTCCTTCCAGGGGTACGAGCAGTACTTC. The rearrangement joins TRBV5-1 to TRBJ2-7, with D perhaps TRBD1 (6 bases). V was clipped by 3 bases and J by 4 bases, with 11 bases between them. The CDR3 length is 13 residues. Germline loops: CDR1 SGHRS, CDR2 YFSETQ.

This clone was detected only a few times. One junction end disagrees with the germline gene, perhaps due to a read error. The rearrangement uses TRBV7-9 and TRBJ1-4, with D possibly being TRBD1 (5 bases). The CDR3 is 18 amino acids. Germline V gives CDR1 SEHNR, CDR2 FQNEAQ (reference sequence). As DNA, the CDR3 is TGTTCCAGCAGCACCTTTGGAGGGACTAGAGCAACTAATGAAAAACTGTTTTTT. Its protein is CSSSTFGGTRATNEKLFF.

This chain uses TRBV29-1 with TRBJ1-1; 7 bases line up with TRBD1. The CDR3 loop spans 14 amino acids. Germline CDR1 reads SQVTM; CDR2 reads ANQGSEA. With V trimmed by 4 bases and J by 5 bases, 10 bases remained unmatched. Here the CDR3 reads CSVVLTGWGTEAFF. CDR3 in DNA: TGCAGCGTTGTCCTGACAGGGTGGGGAACTGAAGCTTTCTTT.

This chain connects TRBV2 to TRBJ1-5; D gene uncertain. CDR1 and CDR2 from the germline V gene are SNHLY and FYNNEI. Trimming took 3 bases from V and 0 from J, leaving 9 bases between them. CDR3 length equals 15 residues. The CDR3 here is CASSEGRYSNQPQHF. In nucleotides, the CDR3 is TGTGCCAGCAGTGAGGGCAGATATAGCAATCAGCCCCAGCATTTT.

This clone occurred a few times. The chain recombines TRBV5-1 with TRBJ2-1; 9 bases match TRBD1. The CDR3 consists of 15 residues. J lost 10 bases, V lost 3 bases, and 11 bases had no gene match. Germline-derived CDR1 and CDR2 are SGHRS and YFSETQ. CDR3 nucleotide sequence: TGCGCCAGCAGCTCTACAGGGGGCGAGTGGGGGGAGCAGTTCTTC. This encodes CASSSTGGEWGEQFF.

This clone has more than one count but fewer than ten. This chain links TRBV7-9 with TRBJ2-3; a possible D gene is TRBD2 (5 bases). Germline loops: CDR1 SEHNR, CDR2 FQNEAQ (reference sequence). This CDR3 region has 15 residues. V lost 2 bases and J lost 7, with 16 bases in between. The CDR3: CASSLPRRLGNTQYF. CDR3 sequence (DNA): TGTGCCAGCAGCTTACCCAGGAGGCTAGGAAATACGCAGTATTTT.

This sequence joins TRBV30 and TRBJ2-7; 8 bases match TRBD1. The germline gives CDR1 GTSNPN, CDR2 SVGIG (reference sequence). CDR3 length equals 13 residues. V lost 5 bases and J lost 1; bases outside the gene matches: 4. This CDR3 is CAWCRGLSYEQYF. The CDR3 region has the DNA TGTGCCTGGTGCAGGGGGCTTTCCTACGAGCAGTACTTC.

The chain carries TRBV5-5 and TRBJ2-1; D not resolved. This CDR3 has 16 residues. Germline V lookup: CDR1 SGHKS, CDR2 YYEKEE (reference sequence). Trimming pared 4 bases from V and 0 bases from J, leaving 14 bases between. This chain's CDR3 is CASSQVIPSSYNEQFF. CDR3 nucleotide sequence: TGTGCCAGCAGCCAAGTCATTCCTAGCTCCTACAATGAGCAGTTCTTC. Based on the CDR3 plus reference TRBV5-5 and TRBJ2-1, the full variable domain is DAGVTQSPTHLIKTRGQQVTLRCSPISGHKSVSWYQQVLGQGPQFIFQYYEKEERGRGNFPDRFSARQFPNYSSELNVNALLLGDSALYLCASSQVIPSSYNEQFFGPGTRLTVL.

This clone occurred once. The chain uses TRBV30 and TRBJ1-3, with D perhaps TRBD1 (5 bases). Germline-derived CDR1 and CDR2 are GTSNPN and SVGIG (reference sequence). The CDR3 sequence is 14 residues long. V gave up 3 bases and J gave up 4 bases, with 13 bases separating them. As DNA, the CDR3 is TGTGCCTGGAGACGAGACAGATCCGGAAACACCATATATTTT. Its translation: CAWRRDRSGNTIYF.

V is TRBV2 and J is TRBJ2-7, with TRBD1 matching 8 bases. This CDR3 has 14 residues. Germline CDR1 reads SNHLY; CDR2 reads FYNNEI. With V trimmed by 5 bases and J by 2 bases, 5 bases remained unmatched. CDR3 sequence reads: CASSIQGAAYEQYF. For the CDR3, the DNA is TGTGCCAGCAGTATCCAGGGGGCGGCCTACGAGCAGTACTTC.

Concerning this clone itself: Within the sample, other DNA sequences also encode this same CDR3. The genes are TRBV19 and TRBJ2-7, with D possibly being TRBD1 (5 bases). Per the germline V gene, CDR1 is LNHDA and CDR2 is SQIVND (reference sequence). V was clipped by 5 bases and J by 2 bases, with 10 bases between them. The CDR3 loop spans 13 amino acids. Here the CDR3 DNA reads TGTGCCAGTAGTTCTGACAGAACCTACGAGCAGTACTTC. Translation: CASSSDRTYEQYF.

V gene TRBV4-2 combines with J gene TRBJ2-1, with 7 bases fitting TRBD1. The CDR3 is made up of 16 amino acids. V shed 4 bases and J 7 bases; nucleotides not matched to a gene: 13. Germline V lookup: CDR1 LGHNA, CDR2 YNFKEQ. CDR3: CASSRRTREQGNEQFF. The CDR3 region has the DNA TGTGCCAGCAGCCGGAGGACGAGGGAACAGGGGAATGAGCAGTTCTTC.

The rearrangement joins TRBV4-1 to TRBJ2-1; D is unclear. CDR1 is MGHRA, CDR2 YSYEKL, per germline. V was trimmed by 1 base and J by 8 bases, leaving 12 bases between them. The CDR3 is 14 residues long. CDR3 nucleotides: TGCGCCAGCAGCCAAGTTCCAGGTTTTTATGAGCAGTTCTTC. Protein product: CASSQVPGFYEQFF.

This chain joins TRBV7-2 and TRBJ2-7; 10 bases are shared with TRBD1. Germline V gives CDR1 SGHTA, CDR2 FQGNSA. V lost 2 bases, J lost 5 bases, and 3 bases stayed unmatched. This CDR3 has 14 residues. The CDR3 nucleotides are TGTGCCAGCAGCTTAAGGGACAGGGGCCACGAGCAGTACTTC. Translation: CASSLRDRGHEQYF.

The CDR3 coding sequence is TGTGCCAGCAGTTGGGGGGGACTAGCGGGACCTGGGGCCAACGTCCTGACTTTC. Residues: CASSWGGLAGPGANVLTF. This chain joins TRBV28 and TRBJ2-6; TRBD2 aligns across 13 bases. From germline, CDR1 is MDHEN and CDR2 SYDVKM. This CDR3 has 18 amino acids. Trimming cost V 4 bases and J 2 bases; bases outside gene matches: 5. Full variable domain (rest looked up from reference TRBV28 and TRBJ2-6): DVKVTQSSRYLVKRTGEKVFLECVQDMDHENMFWYRQDPGLGLRLIYFSYDVKMKEKGDIPEGYSVSREKKERFSLILESASTNQTSMYLCASSWGGLAGPGANVLTFGAGSRLTVL.

The sample holds a few counts of this clone. The chain couples TRBV6-1 to TRBJ2-2, with D perhaps TRBD1 (5 bases). The CDR3 extends over 13 amino acids. Germline V gene lookup returns CDR1 MNHNS and CDR2 SASEGT. Between the trimmed V and J ends, which lost 10 bases and 4 bases, there was a span of 13 bases. In DNA, the CDR3 is TGTGCCATCAGCAGGGATGGCACCGGGGAGCTGTTTTTT. As protein: CAISRDGTGELFF.

This clone has just one count. The chain uses TRBV19 and TRBJ1-2; D not certain. CDR1 is LNHDA and CDR2 is SQIVND in the germline V gene (reference sequence). V lost 0 bases and J lost 6, with 11 bases in between. The CDR3 is 14 amino acids. CDR3 sequence: CASSIEAWRDGYTF. CDR3 nucleotide sequence: TGTGCCAGTAGTATAGAGGCCTGGCGGGATGGCTACACCTTC.

This clone was seen just once. The chain joins TRBV30 to TRBJ2-5; D possibly uses TRBD1 or TRBD2 (5 bases each). The J call may not be correct, given that the DNA end is closer to TRBJ2-7. The CDR3 has 13 amino acids. The germline CDR1 and CDR2 sequences are GTSNPN and SVGIG (reference sequence). The CDR3 sequence: CAWRTVGAYEQYF. CDR3 nucleotides: TGTGCCTGGAGGACCGTGGGGGCCTACGAGCAGTACTTC.

As to this clone: One end of the junction does not line up with germline, which may come from a read error. This CDR3 is also generated by other DNA sequences in the sample. The chain combines TRBV19 with TRBJ1-1; 9 positions agree with TRBD1. CDR1 is LNHDA and CDR2 is SQIVND in the germline V gene (reference sequence). The CDR3 runs 18 residues. The CDR3 loop reads CASTGQGRSPGMNTEAFF. In DNA, the CDR3 is TGTGCCAGTACCGGACAGGGGAGGTCCCCAGGGATGAACACTGAGGCTTTCTTT.

J is TRBJ2-1 and V is TRBV19; D gene uncertain. Germline V lookup: CDR1 LNHDA, CDR2 SQIVND (reference sequence). Trimming removed 1 base at V and 4 bases at J, with 8 bases between. The CDR3 contains 14 residues. As DNA, the CDR3 is TGTGCCAGTAGTATAGGGGCCTTTTACAATGAGCAGTTCTTC. Amino acid sequence: CASSIGAFYNEQFF.

The gene calls are TRBV5-8 and TRBJ1-1, with D perhaps matching TRBD1 (5 bases). The CDR3 extends over 14 amino acids. Germline lookup yields CDR1 SGHTS and CDR2 YDEGEE. The ends were cut back, 4 bases at V and 7 bases at J, with 17 bases in the middle. CDR3 loop: CASSPWGLQDEAFF. The CDR3 DNA reads as TGTGCCAGCAGCCCGTGGGGACTACAGGATGAAGCTTTCTTT.

The V call is TRBV7-6, the J call TRBJ2-1; 9 bases align to TRBD2. The V gene end was trimmed by 3 bases and the J gene end by 5 bases; junction bases not matched to a gene: 8. Germline CDR1 SGHVS, CDR2 FNYEAQ. The CDR3 is 16 amino acids. The CDR3 nucleotides are TGTGCCAGCAGCTTCACTGGGACTAGCTGGGACAATGAGCAGTTCTTC. It encodes CASSFTGTSWDNEQFF.

The chain has TRBV4-2 and TRBJ2-7; 10 positions agree with TRBD1. This CDR3 has 19 residues. The germline V gene encodes CDR1 LGHNA and CDR2 YNFKEQ. Trimming cost V 1 base and J 1 base; bases outside gene matches: 13. CDR3 loop: CASSQVGQGVGSPSYEQYF. CDR3 DNA: TGTGCCAGCAGCCAAGTAGGACAGGGGGTCGGTAGTCCTTCCTACGAGCAGTACTTC.

This clone was picked up a small number of times. Compared with germline, one end of the junction differs, possibly owing to a read error. This chain joins TRBV5-6 and TRBJ1-2, with unresolved D. Per the germline V gene, CDR1 is SGHDT and CDR2 is YYEEEE. The CDR3 has 11 amino acids. The CDR3 region has the DNA TGTGCCAGCAGCTTTGACAACGGCTACCCCTTC. Protein: CASSFDNGYPF.

The chain recombines TRBV9 with TRBJ2-3, with TRBD2 matching 9 bases. The CDR3 runs to 16 residues. The V segment lost 2 bases and the J segment 5 bases; nucleotides outside the gene matches: 9. Germline assignment: CDR1 SGDLS and CDR2 YYNGEE. In DNA, the CDR3 is TGTGCCAGCAGCGTCCCAGGGGTTAGCGGGGGAGATACGCAGTATTTT. Protein: CASSVPGVSGGDTQYF.

The V call is TRBV6-1, the J call TRBJ1-2, with D unresolved. Germline V gene sequence: CDR1 MNHNS, CDR2 SASEGT. The CDR3 loop spans 15 amino acids. Deletions cut 1 base from V and 0 bases from J, with 9 bases between. DNA of the CDR3: TGTGCCAGCAGTGAAGGGCTCGGAGCTAACTATGGCTACACCTTC. Translating it yields CASSEGLGANYGYTF.

This chain uses TRBV5-6 with TRBJ1-3; 8 nucleotides align to TRBD1. The CDR3 extends over 13 amino acids. The V gene end was trimmed by 3 bases and the J gene end by 7 bases; junction bases not matched to a gene: 3. Germline loops: CDR1 SGHDT, CDR2 YYEEEE. The DNA of the CDR3 is TGTGCCAGCAGCTCAGGGGGCCTGAACACCATATATTTT. Translated: CASSSGGLNTIYF.

This clone was seen a handful of times. This chain joins TRBV4-3 and TRBJ2-3; D remains unclear. This CDR3 spans 17 amino acids. V lost 3 bases, J lost 0 bases, and 16 bases lay in between. The germline V gene encodes CDR1 LGHNA and CDR2 YSLEER. The DNA for the CDR3 is TGCGCCAGCAGCCAGAGGCCCCCAGCGACTAGCACAGATACGCAGTATTTT. As protein: CASSQRPPATSTDTQYF.

This sequence joins TRBV28 and TRBJ1-1; D is uncertain. This CDR3 spans 13 amino acids. Germline V gene sequence: CDR1 MDHEN, CDR2 SYDVKM. The ends were cut back, 8 bases at V and 4 bases at J, with 14 bases in the middle. CDR3 coding DNA: TGTGCCAGCTTACCCCCGGCGGGCACTGAAGCTTTCTTT. It specifies CASLPPAGTEAFF.